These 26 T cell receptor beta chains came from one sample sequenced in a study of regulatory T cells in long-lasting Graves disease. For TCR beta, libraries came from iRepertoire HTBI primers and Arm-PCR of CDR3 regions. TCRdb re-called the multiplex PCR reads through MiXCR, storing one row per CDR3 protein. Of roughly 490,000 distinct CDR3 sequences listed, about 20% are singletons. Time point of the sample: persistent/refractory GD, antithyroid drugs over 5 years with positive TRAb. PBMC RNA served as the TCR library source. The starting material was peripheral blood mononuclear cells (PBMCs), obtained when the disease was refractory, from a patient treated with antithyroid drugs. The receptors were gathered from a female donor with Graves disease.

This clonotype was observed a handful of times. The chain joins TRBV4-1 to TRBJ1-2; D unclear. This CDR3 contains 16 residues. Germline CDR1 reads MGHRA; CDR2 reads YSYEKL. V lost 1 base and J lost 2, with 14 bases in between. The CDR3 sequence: CASSQGEDDVNYGYTF. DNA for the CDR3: TGCGCCAGCAGCCAAGGGGAGGACGATGTGAACTATGGCTACACCTTC.

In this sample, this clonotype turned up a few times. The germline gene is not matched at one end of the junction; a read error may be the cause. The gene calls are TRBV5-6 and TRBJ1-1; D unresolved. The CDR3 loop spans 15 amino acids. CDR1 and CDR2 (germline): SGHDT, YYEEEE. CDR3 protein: CASSLALVGNPEAFF. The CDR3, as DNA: TGTGCCAGCAGCTTGGCCTTAGTAGGGAACCCTGAAGCTTTCTTT.

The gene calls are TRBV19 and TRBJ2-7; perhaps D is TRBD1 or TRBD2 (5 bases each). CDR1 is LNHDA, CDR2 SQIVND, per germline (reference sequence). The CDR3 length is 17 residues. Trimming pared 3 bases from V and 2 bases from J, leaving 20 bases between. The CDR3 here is CASSIGRSGDRPYEQYF. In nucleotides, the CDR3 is TGTGCCAGTAGTATTGGTCGGTCCGGGGACCGACCCTACGAGCAGTACTTC.

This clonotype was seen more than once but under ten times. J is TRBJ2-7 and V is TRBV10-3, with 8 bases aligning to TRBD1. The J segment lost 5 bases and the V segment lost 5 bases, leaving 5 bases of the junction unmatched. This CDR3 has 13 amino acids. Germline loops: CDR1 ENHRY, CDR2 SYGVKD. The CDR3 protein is CAISQKTGDEQYF. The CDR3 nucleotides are TGTGCCATCAGTCAGAAGACAGGGGACGAGCAGTACTTC.

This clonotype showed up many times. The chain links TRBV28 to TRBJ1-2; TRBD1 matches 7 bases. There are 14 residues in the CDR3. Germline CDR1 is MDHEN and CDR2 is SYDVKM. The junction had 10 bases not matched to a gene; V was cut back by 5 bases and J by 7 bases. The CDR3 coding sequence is TGTGCCAGCAGTCAACAGGGGAACCCCCCTGGCTACACCTTC. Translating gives CASSQQGNPPGYTF.

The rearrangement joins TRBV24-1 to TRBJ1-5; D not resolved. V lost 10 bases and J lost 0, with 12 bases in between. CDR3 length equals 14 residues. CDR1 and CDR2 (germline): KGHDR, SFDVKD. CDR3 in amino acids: CATSGESSNQPQHF. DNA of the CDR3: TGTGCCACATCAGGAGAAAGTAGCAATCAGCCCCAGCATTTT.

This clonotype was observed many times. The CDR3: CASGPGNSYEQYF. DNA of the CDR3: TGCGCCAGCGGTCCCGGGAACTCCTACGAGCAGTACTTC. V and J are TRBV5-1 and TRBJ2-7; tentative D call: TRBD2 (5 bases). Germline V gene lookup returns CDR1 SGHRS and CDR2 YFSETQ. Between the trimmed V and J ends, which lost 7 bases and 0 bases, there was a span of 11 bases. The CDR3 contains 13 residues. The entire variable domain, with the rest obtained from reference TRBV5-1 and TRBJ2-7, is as follows: KAGVTQTPRYLIKTRGQQVTLSCSPISGHRSVSWYQQTPGQGLQFLFEYFSETQRNKGNFPGRFSGRQFSNSRSEMNVSTLELGDSALYLCASGPGNSYEQYFGPGTRLTVT.

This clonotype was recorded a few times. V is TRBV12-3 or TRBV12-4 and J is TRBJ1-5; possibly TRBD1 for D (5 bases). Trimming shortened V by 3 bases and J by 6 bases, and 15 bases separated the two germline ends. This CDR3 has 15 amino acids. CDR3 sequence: CASSFDQGTSQPQHF. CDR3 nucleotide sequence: TGTGCCAGCAGTTTTGATCAGGGAACAAGTCAGCCCCAGCATTTT.

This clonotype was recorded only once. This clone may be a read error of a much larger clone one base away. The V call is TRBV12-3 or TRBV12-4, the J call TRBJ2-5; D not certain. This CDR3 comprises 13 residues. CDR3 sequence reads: CASTTRRQETKYF. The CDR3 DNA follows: TGTGCCAGCACGACGCGAAGACAAGAGACCAAGTACTTC.

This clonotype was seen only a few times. The CDR3 is CASSRDPAGGQYF. CDR3 in DNA: TGTGCCAGCAGCCGGGACCCAGCGGGGGGGCAGTACTTC. The chain employs TRBV3-2 and TRBJ2-7; the table calls TRBD2, which could not be checked here. TRBV3-2 is given as a pseudogene. CDR3 length: 13 amino acids.

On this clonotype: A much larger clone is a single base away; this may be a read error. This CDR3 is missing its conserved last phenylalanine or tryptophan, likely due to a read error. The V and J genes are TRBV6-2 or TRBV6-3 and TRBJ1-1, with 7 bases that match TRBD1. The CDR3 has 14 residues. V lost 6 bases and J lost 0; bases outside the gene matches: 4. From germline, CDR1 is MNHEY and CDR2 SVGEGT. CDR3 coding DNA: TGTGCCAGCAGGCGCGGGACAGTGAACACTGAAGCTTTCATT. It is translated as CASRRGTVNTEAFI.

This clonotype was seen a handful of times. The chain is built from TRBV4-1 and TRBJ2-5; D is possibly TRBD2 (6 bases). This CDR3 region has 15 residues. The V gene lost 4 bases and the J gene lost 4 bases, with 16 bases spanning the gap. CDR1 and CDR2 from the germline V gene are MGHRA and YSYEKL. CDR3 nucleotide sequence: TGCGCCAGCAGCCGGCGGGGTCTCGCGGGAGAGACCCAGTACTTC. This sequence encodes CASSRRGLAGETQYF.

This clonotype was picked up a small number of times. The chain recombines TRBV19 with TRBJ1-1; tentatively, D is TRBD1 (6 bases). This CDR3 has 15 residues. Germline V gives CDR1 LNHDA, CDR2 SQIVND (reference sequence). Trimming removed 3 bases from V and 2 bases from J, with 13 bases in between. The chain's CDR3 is CASSIRTGYNTEAFF. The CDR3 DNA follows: TGTGCCAGTAGTATTCGAACAGGGTATAACACTGAAGCTTTCTTT.

The CDR3 is CASSLAGTEGSPLHF. As DNA, the CDR3 is TGTGCCAGCAGCTTAGCCGGGACAGAAGGATCACCCCTCCACTTT. This chain joins TRBV7-2 and TRBJ1-6, with 7 nucleotides matching TRBD1. CDR3 length: 15 amino acids. Germline CDR1 is SGHTA and CDR2 is FQGNSA. Trimming cost V 0 bases and J 10 bases; bases outside gene matches: 6.

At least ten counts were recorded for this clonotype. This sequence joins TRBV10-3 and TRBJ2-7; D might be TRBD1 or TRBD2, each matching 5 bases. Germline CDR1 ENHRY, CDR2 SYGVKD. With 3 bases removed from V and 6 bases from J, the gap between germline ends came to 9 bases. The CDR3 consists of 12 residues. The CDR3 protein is CAISDWGFEQYF. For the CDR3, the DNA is TGTGCCATCAGTGATTGGGGGTTCGAGCAGTACTTC.

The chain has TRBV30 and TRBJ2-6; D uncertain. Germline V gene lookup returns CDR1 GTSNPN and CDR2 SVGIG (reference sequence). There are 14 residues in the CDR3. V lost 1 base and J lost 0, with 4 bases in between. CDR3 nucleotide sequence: TGTGCCTGGAGTGAGGTCTCTGGGGCCAACGTCCTGACTTTC. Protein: CAWSEVSGANVLTF.

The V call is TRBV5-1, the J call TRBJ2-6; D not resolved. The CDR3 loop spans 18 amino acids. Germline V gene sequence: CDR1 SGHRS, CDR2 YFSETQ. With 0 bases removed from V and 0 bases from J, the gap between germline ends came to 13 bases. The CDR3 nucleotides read TGCGCCAGCAGCTTGGCCCGGGTAACCTACTCTGGGGCCAACGTCCTGACTTTC. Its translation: CASSLARVTYSGANVLTF.

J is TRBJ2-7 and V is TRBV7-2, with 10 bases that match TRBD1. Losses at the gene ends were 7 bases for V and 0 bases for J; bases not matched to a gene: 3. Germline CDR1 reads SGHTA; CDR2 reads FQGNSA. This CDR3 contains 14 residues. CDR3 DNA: TGTGCCAGCAACAGGGACAGGGGCTCCTACGAGCAGTACTTC. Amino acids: CASNRDRGSYEQYF.

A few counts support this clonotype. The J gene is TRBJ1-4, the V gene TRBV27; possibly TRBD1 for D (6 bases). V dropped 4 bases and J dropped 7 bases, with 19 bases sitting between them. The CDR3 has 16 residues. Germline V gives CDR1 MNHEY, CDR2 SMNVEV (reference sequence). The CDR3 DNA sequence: TGTGCCAGCAGTTCCCTCGGGGGGGCGCGGACTGAAAAACTGTTTTTT. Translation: CASSSLGGARTEKLFF.

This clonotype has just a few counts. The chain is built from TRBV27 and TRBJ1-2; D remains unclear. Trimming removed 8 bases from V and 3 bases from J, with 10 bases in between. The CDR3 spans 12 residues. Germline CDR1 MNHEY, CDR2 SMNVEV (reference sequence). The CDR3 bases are TGTGCCAGCCGGGCCGAGGACTATGGCTACACCTTC. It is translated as CASRAEDYGYTF.

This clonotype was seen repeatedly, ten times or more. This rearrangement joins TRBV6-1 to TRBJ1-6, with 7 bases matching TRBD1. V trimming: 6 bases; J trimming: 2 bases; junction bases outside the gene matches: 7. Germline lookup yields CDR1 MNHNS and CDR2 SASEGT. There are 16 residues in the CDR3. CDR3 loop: CASSGDRATYNSPLHF. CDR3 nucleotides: TGTGCCAGCAGCGGAGACAGGGCAACCTATAATTCACCCCTCCACTTT.

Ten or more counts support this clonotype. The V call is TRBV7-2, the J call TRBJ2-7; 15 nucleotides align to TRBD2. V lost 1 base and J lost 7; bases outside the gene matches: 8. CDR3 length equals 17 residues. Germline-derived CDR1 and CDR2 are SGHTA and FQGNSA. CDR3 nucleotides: TGTGCCAGCAGCTTAGTCCCCAGGACTAGCGGGGGGGGAGAGCAGTACTTC. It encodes CASSLVPRTSGGGEQYF.

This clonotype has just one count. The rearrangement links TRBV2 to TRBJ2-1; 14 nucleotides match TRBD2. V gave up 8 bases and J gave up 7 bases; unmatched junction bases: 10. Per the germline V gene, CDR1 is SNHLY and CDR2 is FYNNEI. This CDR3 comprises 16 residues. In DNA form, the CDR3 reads TGTGCCAGCGGGACGGGACTAGCGGGAGCGACTAATGAGCAGTTCTTC. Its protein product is CASGTGLAGATNEQFF.

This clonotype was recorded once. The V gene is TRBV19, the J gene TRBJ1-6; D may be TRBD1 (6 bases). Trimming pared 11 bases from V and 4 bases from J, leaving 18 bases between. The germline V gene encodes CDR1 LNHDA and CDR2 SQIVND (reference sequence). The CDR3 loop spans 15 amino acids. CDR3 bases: TGTGCCGGCCTACCGGGAACAGGGTATAATTCACCCCTCCACTTT. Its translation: CAGLPGTGYNSPLHF.

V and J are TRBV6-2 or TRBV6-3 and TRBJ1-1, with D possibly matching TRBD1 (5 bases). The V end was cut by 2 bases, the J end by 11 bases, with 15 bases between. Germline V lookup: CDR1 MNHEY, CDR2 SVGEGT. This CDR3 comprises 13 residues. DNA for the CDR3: TGTGCCAGCAGTTACCTGGGGGAGGCGGAGGCTTTCTTT. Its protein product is CASSYLGEAEAFF.

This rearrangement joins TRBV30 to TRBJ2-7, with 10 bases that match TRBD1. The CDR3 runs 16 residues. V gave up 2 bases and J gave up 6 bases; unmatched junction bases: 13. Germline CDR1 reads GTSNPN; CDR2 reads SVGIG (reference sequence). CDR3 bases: TGTGCCTGGAGTACCCTCGGACAGGGGGGTTATGGCGAGCAGTACTTC. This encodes CAWSTLGQGGYGEQYF.